Each of the 9 T cell receptor beta chains below was sequenced from the same sample in a study of regulatory T cells in long-lasting Graves disease. Relying on iRepertoire HTBI primers and Arm-PCR of CDR3 regions, the team built TCR beta libraries. Each CDR3 protein gets one entry after TCRdb re-called the multiplex PCR reads with MiXCR. The sample has a few hundred thousand distinct CDR3 sequences; about 20% are singletons. The time point: persistent/refractory GD, antithyroid drugs over 5 years with positive TRAb. PBMCs were the source of the RNA used for TCR sequencing. The starting material was peripheral blood mononuclear cells (PBMCs), obtained when the disease was refractory, from a patient treated with antithyroid drugs. The receptors here all came from a female donor with Graves disease.

This clonotype appeared many times. The chain joins TRBV12-3 or TRBV12-4 to TRBJ2-7; 14 bases match TRBD2. V was clipped by 5 bases and J by 3 bases; unmatched bases: 9. The CDR3 loop spans 17 amino acids. The CDR3 spells CASSPPGTSGSLYEQYF. CDR3 coding DNA: TGTGCCAGCAGTCCCCCCGGGACTAGCGGGAGTCTCTACGAGCAGTACTTC.

This chain links TRBV29-1 with TRBJ1-1; D ambiguous. Per the germline V gene, CDR1 is SQVTM and CDR2 is ANQGSEA. V was clipped by 6 bases and J by 1 base, with 12 bases between them. The CDR3 contains 13 residues. The CDR3 sequence is CSVISGRNTEAFF. The DNA of the CDR3 is TGCAGCGTCATCTCCGGGAGGAACACTGAAGCTTTCTTT.

V usage is TRBV7-2 and J usage is TRBJ2-7; D is possibly TRBD1 or TRBD2 (5 bases each). Trimming left V 5 bases short and J 2 bases short, with 10 bases between. The CDR3 extends over 13 amino acids. Germline CDR1 is SGHTA and CDR2 is FQGNSA. The CDR3 DNA reads TGTGCCAGCAGCAACCCGGGACCCTACGAGCAGTACTTC. This codes for CASSNPGPYEQYF.

Ten or more counts support this clonotype. The chain joins TRBV12-3 or TRBV12-4 to TRBJ1-5, with D possibly being TRBD1 (5 bases). The CDR3 contains 15 residues. Trimming removed 7 bases from V and 3 bases from J, with 16 bases in between. The CDR3 loop is CASKGIQDNNQPQHF. CDR3 in DNA: TGTGCCAGCAAGGGGATACAGGACAACAATCAGCCCCAGCATTTT.

As regards this clonotype: One end of the junction fails to match germline, which may point to a read error. The chain recombines TRBV29-1 with TRBJ1-2; possible D gene TRBD1, 6 bases. The V gene's germline CDR1 is SQVTM and CDR2 ANQGSEA. This CDR3 region has 13 residues. CDR3: CSVKDLGQHGYTF. CDR3 DNA: TGCAGCGTTAAAGACCTCGGACAGCATGGCTACACCTTC. The whole variable domain, remainder taken from reference TRBV29-1 and TRBJ1-2, is SAVISQKPSRDICQRGTSLTIQCQVDSQVTMMFWYRQQPGQSLTLIATANQGSEATYESGFVIDKFPISRPNLTFSTLTVSNMSPEDSSIYLCSVKDLGQHGYTFGSGTRLTVV.

This clonotype was observed once. This rearrangement joins TRBV2 to TRBJ2-1, with D possibly TRBD2 on 5 matching bases. Trimming removed 6 bases at V and 0 bases at J, with 15 bases between. Germline V gene data show CDR1 as SNHLY and CDR2 as FYNNEI. This CDR3 region has 16 residues. For the CDR3, the DNA is TGTGCCAGCAGGGAGAAGCGGAGGAGCTCCTACAATGAGCAGTTCTTC. Translating it yields CASREKRRSSYNEQFF.

This clonotype was picked up many times. This chain uses TRBV28 with TRBJ2-5, with D perhaps TRBD1 (7 bases). The CDR3 is 15 residues long. The germline CDR1 and CDR2 sequences are MDHEN and SYDVKM. The V end lost 4 bases, the J end lost 4 bases, and 16 bases lay between the germline ends. CDR3: CASSSQYRGGETQYF. The DNA of the CDR3 is TGTGCCAGCAGTTCTCAATACAGGGGAGGAGAGACCCAGTACTTC.

The chain links TRBV6-1 to TRBJ1-3; TRBD1 is a possible D gene (5 bases). Germline CDR1 MNHNS, CDR2 SASEGT. Trimming pared 7 bases from V and 4 bases from J, leaving 14 bases between. The CDR3 sequence is 14 residues long. CDR3 DNA: TGTGCCAGCACCCCACAGGTTCTCGGAAACACCATATATTTT. Translation gives CASTPQVLGNTIYF.

This clonotype was found once. This chain uses TRBV6-9 with TRBJ2-1; a weak D match, TRBD2 (5 bases). Trimming cost V 3 bases and J 6 bases, with 21 bases left between them. The CDR3 covers 17 residues. Germline V lookup: CDR1 MNHGY, CDR2 SVAAGI. The CDR3 DNA reads TGTGCCAGCAGTTACCAAGGTCTAGCAGCACAATTCAATGAGCAGTTCTTC. Residues: CASSYQGLAAQFNEQFF.